The 30 T cell receptor beta chains below all came from one sample that was sequenced in a study of blood T cell repertoires in COVID-19 (dated by TCRdb to 2019 to 2021). Receptor libraries were prepared by the immunoSEQ multiplex PCR assay. TCRdb re-hosts the immuneACCESS table, in-frame sequences only. Its copies lack some clones; in the studies checked, an unresolved V gene accounts for under half of them, and the cause for the rest is not known. The sample profile shows about 300,000 clones; about 85% of them were found once. The ten biggest clones cover 5.5% to 6% of the sample. Sequenced material: PBMCs or T cells enriched from blood (not recorded which). The source of these receptors is a woman in her twenties or thirties who had recovered from COVID-19.

V and J are TRBV27 and TRBJ2-2; 9 bases map to TRBD1. Losses at the gene ends were 4 bases for V and 6 bases for J; bases not matched to a gene: 6. The CDR3 is made up of 15 amino acids. Germline assignment: CDR1 MNHEY and CDR2 SMNVEV (reference sequence). CDR3 in DNA: TGTGCCAGCAGTTCCTACGGGACAGGGTCCGGGGAGCTGTTTTTT. The encoded protein is CASSSYGTGSGELFF.

CDR3 in DNA: TGTGCCAGCAGCTCCCGGACAGGGGTGAACACTGAAGCTTTCTTT. Protein product: CASSSRTGVNTEAFF. J is TRBJ1-1 and V is TRBV9; 9 positions agree with TRBD1. The CDR3 is 15 residues long. Germline CDR1 SGDLS, CDR2 YYNGEE. V shed 4 bases, J shed 0 bases, and the junction held 4 bases outside the gene matches.

The chain is built from TRBV11-2 and TRBJ1-1; TRBD1 agrees at 7 bases. This CDR3 contains 14 residues. Unmatched junction bases numbered 8, after V lost 7 bases and J lost 3 bases. From germline, CDR1 is SGHAT and CDR2 FQNNGV. In DNA, the CDR3 is TGTGCCAGCAATCACAACAGGGGTGACACTGAAGCTTTCTTT. Protein product: CASNHNRGDTEAFF.

This clone was counted once. The chain recombines TRBV3-1 (or the pseudogene TRBV3-2) with TRBJ1-3; possible D gene TRBD1, 5 bases. The germline V gene encodes CDR1 LGHDT and CDR2 YNNKEL (reference sequence). The CDR3 is 15 residues long. Trimming left V 3 bases short and J 0 bases short, with 9 bases between. DNA for the CDR3: TGTGCCAGCAGCCAGACAGCGAACTCTGGAAACACCATATATTTT. This codes for CASSQTANSGNTIYF.

The rearrangement joins TRBV6-5 to TRBJ1-2; weak D call: TRBD1 (6 bases). Germline V gene data show CDR1 as MNHEY and CDR2 as SVGAGI. This CDR3 is 12 amino acids long. Deletions cut 8 bases from V and 2 bases from J, with 9 bases between. In nucleotides, the CDR3 is TGTGCCAGCCAACAGGGAAACTATGGCTACACCTTC. Translating gives CASQQGNYGYTF.

The chain couples TRBV15 to TRBJ1-1; D is unresolved. The CDR3 has 12 residues. V was clipped by 0 bases and J by 4 bases, with 3 bases between them. Germline assignment: CDR1 LNHNV and CDR2 YYDKDF (reference sequence). In nucleotides, the CDR3 is TGTGCCACCAGCAGAGACCGCACTGAAGCTTTCTTT. Protein: CATSRDRTEAFF.

The genes are TRBV6-5 and TRBJ1-4; unclear D gene. This CDR3 is built from 15 residues. Germline V gene data show CDR1 as MNHEY and CDR2 as SVGAGI. V lost 3 bases and J lost 6, with 14 bases in between. CDR3 protein: CASSYGVGGYEKLFF. In DNA form, the CDR3 reads TGTGCCAGCAGTTATGGGGTCGGAGGGTATGAAAAACTGTTTTTT.

The V gene is TRBV30, the J gene TRBJ1-2, with TRBD1 matching 10 bases. Germline trimming cut 8 bases from V and 8 bases from J; bases unmatched to any gene: 11. This CDR3 contains 13 residues. The germline V gene has CDR1 GTSNPN and CDR2 SVGIG (reference sequence). The CDR3 region has the DNA TGTGCCCGTCGTCCCGGGACAGGGGACGGCTACACCTTC. Amino acid sequence: CARRPGTGDGYTF. The full variable domain, rest sourced from reference TRBV30 and TRBJ1-2, is SQTIHQWPATLVQPVGSPLSLECTVEGTSNPNLYWYRQAAGRGLQLLFYSVGIGQISSEVPQNLSASRPQDRQFILSSKKLLLSDSGFYLCARRPGTGDGYTFGSGTRLTVV.

This clone was observed a handful of times. The rearrangement joins TRBV27 to TRBJ1-1, with 9 nucleotides matching TRBD1. Looked up from germline, CDR1 is MNHEY and CDR2 is SMNVEV (reference sequence). CDR3 length: 15 amino acids. V shed 5 bases and J 4 bases; nucleotides not matched to a gene: 8. The CDR3 coding sequence is TGTGCCAGCAGTGTCGGACAGGGGAGGATCACTGAAGCTTTCTTT. Protein sequence: CASSVGQGRITEAFF.

This clone was seen a single time. The rearrangement joins TRBV5-1 to TRBJ1-1; D perhaps matches TRBD1 (5 bases). This CDR3 has 14 residues. Per the germline V gene, CDR1 is SGHRS and CDR2 is YFSETQ. With 1 base removed from V and 3 bases from J, the gap between germline ends came to 10 bases. The CDR3 DNA follows: TGCGCCAGCAGCTTGTCGGGGGACGACACTGAAGCTTTCTTT. This codes for CASSLSGDDTEAFF.

This clone was recorded a few times. The chain couples TRBV5-1 to TRBJ1-1; TRBD1 is a possible D gene (6 bases). Trimming took 1 base from V and 0 from J, leaving 13 bases between them. This CDR3 contains 16 residues. Looked up from germline, CDR1 is SGHRS and CDR2 is YFSETQ. The CDR3 bases are TGCGCCAGCAGCTTGACAGGGTCGGGCATGAACACTGAAGCTTTCTTT. It specifies CASSLTGSGMNTEAFF.

This chain links TRBV6-5 with TRBJ1-1, with a weak D call TRBD1 (6 bases). This CDR3 comprises 14 residues. V lost 5 bases and J lost 8, with 18 bases in between. In germline, CDR1 is MNHEY, CDR2 SVGAGI. CDR3: CASSRRDTKNEAFF. In nucleotides, the CDR3 is TGTGCCAGCAGTCGTAGGGACACCAAAAACGAAGCTTTCTTT.

This chain connects TRBV13 to TRBJ2-2, with a weak D call TRBD2 (6 bases). Trimming stripped 6 bases from V and 2 bases from J, with 13 bases between. Germline V gene lookup returns CDR1 PRHDT and CDR2 FYEKMQ (reference sequence). The CDR3 totals 15 residues. The CDR3 is CASSRFSGNTGELFF. The DNA for the CDR3 is TGTGCCAGCAGTCGCTTTAGCGGAAACACCGGGGAGCTGTTTTTT.

This clone was counted once. The chain recombines TRBV7-8 with TRBJ2-3; tentatively, D is TRBD1 (6 bases). CDR3 length: 15 residues. CDR1 SGHVS and CDR2 FQNEAQ come from the germline V gene. V was trimmed by 1 base and J by 5 bases, leaving 13 bases between them. CDR3 protein: CASSLVSTGIDTQYF. DNA of the CDR3: TGTGCCAGCAGCTTAGTAAGCACAGGGATAGATACGCAGTATTTT.

V usage is TRBV2 and J usage is TRBJ2-4; 8 positions match TRBD1. Germline trimming cut 0 bases from V and 5 bases from J; bases unmatched to any gene: 9. The CDR3 covers 17 residues. The germline CDR1 and CDR2 sequences are SNHLY and FYNNEI. Here the CDR3 reads CASSEALRAGGQNIQYF. DNA of the CDR3: TGTGCCAGCAGTGAAGCGCTTAGGGCAGGGGGCCAAAACATTCAGTACTTC. The complete variable domain, with remaining parts taken from reference TRBV2 and TRBJ2-4, reads EPEVTQTPSHQVTQMGQEVILRCVPISNHLYFYWYRQILGQKVEFLVSFYNNEISEKSEIFDDQFSVERPDGSNFTLKIRSTKLEDSAMYFCASSEALRAGGQNIQYFGAGTRLSVL.

The J gene is TRBJ2-3, the V gene TRBV5-1, with 11 bases identical to TRBD1. After removal of 0 bases from V and 4 bases from J, the junction contained 4 bases not matched to a gene. The CDR3 totals 16 residues. CDR1 and CDR2 from the germline V gene are SGHRS and YFSETQ. The DNA of the CDR3 is TGCGCCAGCAGCTTGGACCCGGGACAGGGGGCAGATACGCAGTATTTT. Protein product: CASSLDPGQGADTQYF.

The chain links TRBV6-5 to TRBJ2-1, with TRBD2 identical over 8 bases. Germline V lookup: CDR1 MNHEY, CDR2 SVGAGI. V dropped 0 bases and J dropped 6; count of bases not matched to a gene: 7. The CDR3 covers 16 residues. DNA for the CDR3: TGTGCCAGCAGTTACTCCCGGGGGGGGTTCCCCAATGAGCAGTTCTTC. It is translated as CASSYSRGGFPNEQFF.

With regard to this clone: Other DNA sequences in the sample encode the same CDR3. The chain employs TRBV9 and TRBJ1-1; D perhaps matches TRBD1 (6 bases). CDR1 SGDLS and CDR2 YYNGEE come from the germline V gene. V was clipped by 2 bases and J by 0 bases, with 8 bases between them. This CDR3 region has 14 residues. CDR3 amino acids: CASSVGHLNTEAFF. The CDR3, as DNA: TGTGCCAGCAGCGTGGGACACTTGAACACTGAAGCTTTCTTT.

With regard to this clone: The sample carries other DNA sequences with the same CDR3. The chain joins TRBV18 to TRBJ1-2; no clear D gene. The CDR3 covers 13 residues. Germline lookup yields CDR1 KGHSH and CDR2 LQKENI. With 2 bases removed from V and 3 bases from J, the gap between germline ends came to 7 bases. The CDR3 nucleotides are TGTGCCAGCTCACCAGGGCAGGACTATGGCTACACCTTC. It is translated as CASSPGQDYGYTF.

V usage is TRBV30 and J usage is TRBJ1-2; 9 bases align to TRBD1. The trim removed 4 bases at V and 2 bases at J, leaving 2 bases unmatched. This CDR3 contains 13 residues. Germline CDR1 and CDR2: GTSNPN and SVGIG (reference sequence). The CDR3 reads CAWITGGNYGYTF. The CDR3 DNA is TGTGCCTGGATCACAGGGGGCAACTATGGCTACACCTTC.

V usage is TRBV5-4 and J usage is TRBJ1-1, with D possibly being TRBD1 (6 bases). This CDR3 is built from 15 residues. V was pared by 6 bases and J by 3 bases, with 18 bases between. CDR1 is SGHNT and CDR2 is YYREEE in the germline V gene (reference sequence). The chain's CDR3 is CASTRGGARDTEAFF. CDR3 DNA sequence: TGTGCCAGCACCCGGGGGGGGGCTAGGGACACTGAAGCTTTCTTT. Complete variable domain (other parts from reference TRBV5-4 and TRBJ1-1): ETGVTQSPTHLIKTRGQQVTLRCSSQSGHNTVSWYQQALGQGPQFIFQYYREEENGRGNFPPRFSGLQFPNYSSELNVNALELDDSALYLCASTRGGARDTEAFFGQGTRLTVV.

V is TRBV7-2 and J is TRBJ1-3, with D possibly matching TRBD1 (6 bases). CDR1 is SGHTA and CDR2 is FQGNSA in the germline V gene. V shed 1 base and J shed 4 bases, with 17 bases lying between them. The CDR3 is made up of 17 amino acids. The CDR3 coding sequence is TGTGCCAGCAGCTTAGTTCGTCAGGGGAATTGGGGAAACACCATATATTTT. Its translation: CASSLVRQGNWGNTIYF.

The rearrangement links TRBV27 to TRBJ2-2; 12 bases map to TRBD1. Trimming cost V 0 bases and J 5 bases; bases outside gene matches: 4. The CDR3 runs 17 residues. CDR1 and CDR2 from the germline V gene are MNHEY and SMNVEV (reference sequence). CDR3 nucleotides: TGTGCCAGCAGTTTATCACGGGACAGGGGGCTTACCGGGGAGCTGTTTTTT. Protein sequence: CASSLSRDRGLTGELFF.

The J gene is TRBJ2-5, the V gene TRBV15, with TRBD2 identical over 11 bases. V dropped 0 bases and J dropped 5; count of bases not matched to a gene: 2. Per the germline V gene, CDR1 is LNHNV and CDR2 is YYDKDF (reference sequence). This CDR3 spans 15 amino acids. The CDR3, as DNA: TGTGCCACCAGCAGAGATAGCGGGGGGGCCGAGACCCAGTACTTC. This sequence encodes CATSRDSGGAETQYF.

The chain has TRBV5-5 and TRBJ1-1, with D possibly TRBD1 on 6 matching bases. Germline CDR1 reads SGHKS; CDR2 reads YYEKEE (reference sequence). The CDR3 extends over 14 amino acids. V was cut by 0 bases and J by 7 bases, with 13 bases left in between. CDR3 sequence reads: CASSLGLGAGEAFF. In nucleotides, the CDR3 is TGTGCCAGCAGCTTGGGTCTGGGGGCCGGTGAAGCTTTCTTT.

The chain links TRBV7-2 to TRBJ2-2; no definite D call. The CDR3 is 14 residues long. Germline CDR1 SGHTA, CDR2 FQGNSA. Trimming took 1 base from V and 3 from J, leaving 6 bases between them. This CDR3 reads CASSLGYHTGELFF. The CDR3, as DNA: TGTGCCAGCAGCTTAGGCTATCACACCGGGGAGCTGTTTTTT.

V gene TRBV25-1 combines with J gene TRBJ2-7, with D perhaps matching TRBD2 (6 bases). V was pared by 1 base and J by 3 bases, with 13 bases between. The V gene's germline CDR1 is MGHDK and CDR2 SYGVNS. The CDR3 is 15 amino acids. CDR3 residues: CASSEWGGGIYEQYF. The CDR3 coding sequence is TGTGCCAGCAGTGAATGGGGAGGTGGTATCTACGAGCAGTACTTC.

V usage is TRBV25-1 and J usage is TRBJ2-7; D unresolved. Germline lookup yields CDR1 MGHDK and CDR2 SYGVNS. The CDR3 sequence is 11 residues long. V lost 1 base to trimming and J lost 8 bases, with 6 bases between them. The CDR3 spells CASSELYQQYF. The CDR3 DNA follows: TGTGCCAGCAGTGAATTGTATCAGCAGTACTTC.

The V and J genes are TRBV3-1 (or the pseudogene TRBV3-2) and TRBJ2-7, with 7 bases lining up with TRBD1. The CDR3 loop spans 14 amino acids. The V segment lost 5 bases and the J segment 0 bases; nucleotides outside the gene matches: 4. Germline CDR1 LGHDT, CDR2 YNNKEL (reference sequence). The CDR3 DNA reads TGTGCCAGCAGCAGGGGACAGAGCTCCTACGAGCAGTACTTC. As protein: CASSRGQSSYEQYF.

The chain has TRBV11-2 and TRBJ1-6; TRBD1 might be the D (6 bases). CDR3 size: 15 residues. V was shortened by 4 bases and J by 11 bases, with 18 bases between the two germline ends. CDR1 is SGHAT, CDR2 FQNNGV, per germline. The DNA of the CDR3 is TGTGCCAGCAGCTCCAGACCTACAGGGAGTACACCCCTCCACTTT. Translating gives CASSSRPTGSTPLHF.